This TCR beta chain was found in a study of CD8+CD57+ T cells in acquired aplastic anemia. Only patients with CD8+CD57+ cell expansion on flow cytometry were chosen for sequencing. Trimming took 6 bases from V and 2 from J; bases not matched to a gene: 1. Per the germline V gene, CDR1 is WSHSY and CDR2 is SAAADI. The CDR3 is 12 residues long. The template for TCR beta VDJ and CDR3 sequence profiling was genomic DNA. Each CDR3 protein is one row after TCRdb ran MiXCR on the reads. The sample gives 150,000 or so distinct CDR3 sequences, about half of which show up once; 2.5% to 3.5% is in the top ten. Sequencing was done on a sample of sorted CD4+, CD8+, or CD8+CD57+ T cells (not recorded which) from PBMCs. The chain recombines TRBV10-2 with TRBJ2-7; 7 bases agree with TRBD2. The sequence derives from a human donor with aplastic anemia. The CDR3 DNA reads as TGCGCCAGCAGGGCGGGAGCCTACGAGCAGTACTTC. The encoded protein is CASRAGAYEQYF.